One sample yielded the 10 T cell receptor beta chains listed below, sequenced in a study of CXCR3-negative and CXCR3-positive naive CD8 T cells. UMI-labeled 5' RACE yielded the TRB cDNA libraries. No DNA is given; TCRdb re-called the 5' RACE reads and lists each CDR3 protein once. The sample spans over 35,000 distinct CDR3 sequences; the ten largest clones claim roughly 2.5%. The sample consisted of naive CXCR3- CD8+ T cells from blood. Subset denoted: CD45RO-CCR7+CD27+CD95- naive CD8+ T cells lacking CXCR3 (TNR3-). The source is a human donor in good health. Some clones in this sample may be carry-over from other donors' samples.

The V call is TRBV12-3 or TRBV12-4, the J call TRBJ1-2; the D gene TCRdb calls, TRBD1, cannot be checked with no DNA. This CDR3 is 16 amino acids long. The CDR3 spells CASSLRRPTQGDGYTF.

The chain has TRBV14 and TRBJ2-1; TCRdb's D call of TRBD1 is untestable without DNA. Germline loops: CDR1 SGHDN, CDR2 FVKESK. The CDR3 runs to 11 residues. The CDR3 here is CASSPGGEQFF.

The chain joins TRBV13 to TRBJ2-1; the D call from TCRdb, TRBD1, cannot be confirmed without DNA. The CDR3 spans 14 residues. Germline assignment: CDR1 PRHDT and CDR2 FYEKMQ (reference sequence). CDR3 region: CASSVPGVANEQFF.

The rearrangement joins TRBV9 to TRBJ2-7; TCRdb proposes TRBD1, but this gene call is untestable without DNA. The germline V gene encodes CDR1 SGDLS and CDR2 YYNGEE. The CDR3 totals 15 residues. CDR3 loop: CASSVGQGMSYEQYF.

This rearrangement joins TRBV4-3 to TRBJ1-1; TCRdb returns TRBD1, unconfirmable since there is no DNA. Germline V gene lookup returns CDR1 LGHNA and CDR2 YSLEER. The CDR3 consists of 12 residues. CDR3 region: CASSQGRVEAFF.

CDR3 protein: CASSGPSGGATYEQYF. V usage is TRBV2 and J usage is TRBJ2-7; TCRdb reports TRBD2, a call that lacks DNA to check it against. CDR1 SNHLY and CDR2 FYNNEI come from the germline V gene. The CDR3 is 16 amino acids.

The rearrangement uses TRBV2 and TRBJ2-2. The CDR3 has 13 residues. Germline assignment: CDR1 SNHLY and CDR2 FYNNEI. CDR3 protein: CASYRPNTGELFF.

CDR3 amino acids: CASSGLVPYEQYF. The V call is TRBV7-9, the J call TRBJ2-7; TCRdb calls TRBD2, which cannot be checked without DNA. The CDR3 has 13 residues. Germline CDR1 reads SEHNR; CDR2 reads FQNEAQ (reference sequence).

This chain links TRBV5-6 with TRBJ2-5; the D call from TCRdb, TRBD1, cannot be confirmed without DNA. Germline assignment: CDR1 SGHDT and CDR2 YYEEEE. This CDR3 region has 14 residues. The CDR3 sequence: CASSLVAQGKTQYF.

The chain is built from TRBV10-2 and TRBJ1-1. The CDR3 has 12 amino acids. Germline loops: CDR1 WSHSY, CDR2 SAAADI. CDR3 region: CATTDGNTEAFF.